This T cell receptor (beta chain) was recovered during a study of T cell responses to AZD1222 COVID-19 vaccine. Points from the study as a whole: The CD4 TCRs associated with vaccination extended across spike and predominated at 160-218 and 743-854. Per reports, nearly half of all spike-specific TCRs target regions that are unmutated in variants.

Points on this clone: Its matching antigen is unknown.

V was clipped by 5 bases and J by 7 bases; unmatched bases: 8. Germline V CDR1 and CDR2: SGDLS, YYNGEE. CDR3 length equals 16 residues. This table comes from immunoSEQ multiplex PCR, and its TCRdb copy is limited to in-frame clones, with some not included. The table includes over 110,000 clones, roughly 90% detected once. Pooling covered second doses at about 4 or about 12 weeks. The receptor's source is an adult who received the AZD1222 COVID-19 vaccine. The rearrangement links TRBV9 to TRBJ1-6; TRBD1 aligns across 11 bases. Here the sequenced sample was peripheral blood, taken 28 days after the second AZD1222 dose. In DNA form, the CDR3 reads TGTGCCAGCAGTTGGACAGGGGGCTATCAGAATTCACCCCTCCACTTT. Protein sequence: CASSWTGGYQNSPLHF.